The 10 T cell receptor beta chains listed next were all sequenced from one sample in a study of shared clonotypes between healthy human individuals (TCRdb year 2020). The library was produced with the immunoSEQ multiplex PCR assay. This is the immuneACCESS table as TCRdb keeps it, with only in-frame sequences that have V and J called. A part of the clones is gone; compared with another copy, unresolved V genes explain less than half, and the rest is unexplained. Counted in this sample were some 2,000,000 clones; roughly 95% of them appeared once. More than 0.1% of the sample goes to the ten largest clones. Sequenced material: naive CD4+ T cells sorted from blood. The cell subset or site label, read with the paper, signifies: CD45RA+ positively selected. The source of these receptors is a man aged 18 to 29 in good health.

The chain carries TRBV5-1 and TRBJ1-4; D is perhaps TRBD1 (6 bases). V was clipped by 1 base and J by 0 bases, with 10 bases between them. The length of the CDR3 is 16 residues. Germline-derived CDR1 and CDR2 are SGHRS and YFSETQ. The DNA of the CDR3 is TGCGCCAGCAGCTTGAAGGGGGTGGCAACTAATGAAAAACTGTTTTTT. Amino acids: CASSLKGVATNEKLFF.

The chain uses TRBV18 and TRBJ1-2; D gene unclear. V shed 2 bases and J shed 6 bases, with 13 bases lying between them. Germline V gene lookup returns CDR1 KGHSH and CDR2 LQKENI. The CDR3 is made up of 14 amino acids. CDR3 sequence: CASSPGGTWHGYTF. The CDR3 DNA follows: TGTGCCAGCTCACCAGGAGGCACTTGGCATGGCTACACCTTC.

This clone was counted a single time. The CDR3 loop is CASSQTGDYGYTF. CDR3 DNA sequence: TGTGCCAGCAGTCAGACAGGGGACTATGGCTACACCTTC. The chain uses TRBV25-1 and TRBJ1-2, with 8 nucleotides matching TRBD1. The CDR3 extends over 13 amino acids. V was pared by 5 bases and J by 3 bases, with 2 bases of the junction left unmatched. From germline, CDR1 is MGHDK and CDR2 SYGVNS.

This rearrangement joins TRBV29-1 to TRBJ2-5; 8 bases agree with TRBD2. CDR3 length: 10 amino acids. V lost 3 bases and J lost 14; bases outside the gene matches: 5. From germline, CDR1 is SQVTM and CDR2 ANQGSEA. As DNA, the CDR3 is TGCAGCGTTGAGCGGGGGGCTTATTACTTC. The encoded protein is CSVERGAYYF.

V is TRBV29-1 and J is TRBJ2-4; 10 bases are shared with TRBD2. The CDR3 is 15 residues long. The J segment lost 2 bases and the V segment lost 3 bases, leaving 4 bases of the junction unmatched. CDR1 is SQVTM, CDR2 ANQGSEA, per germline. CDR3 nucleotides: TGCAGCGTTGATTTACTAGCGGGAACCAAAAACATTCAGTACTTC. Its translation is CSVDLLAGTKNIQYF.

The rearrangement links TRBV18 to TRBJ1-2; D not certain. The ends were cut back, 3 bases at V and 4 bases at J, with 9 bases in the middle. CDR3 length equals 13 residues. CDR1 KGHSH and CDR2 LQKENI come from the germline V gene. The CDR3 nucleotides read TGTGCCAGCTCACCCGGAAACGGCTATGGCTACACCTTC. Its translation is CASSPGNGYGYTF.

The V gene is TRBV6-1, the J gene TRBJ1-6; 7 bases align to TRBD1. V lost 10 bases and J lost 6; bases outside the gene matches: 9. CDR1 MNHNS and CDR2 SASEGT come from the germline V gene. The CDR3 is 14 residues long. The CDR3 nucleotides read TGTGCCACCCTGACCAGGGGGTTTAATTCACCCCTCCACTTT. It yields the protein CATLTRGFNSPLHF.

The chain combines TRBV1 with TRBJ2-7; TRBD2, as called in the table, went unchecked against the DNA. TRBV1 is a documented pseudogene. This CDR3 has 18 residues. The CDR3 DNA sequence: TGCACCAGCAGCCAAGATCGGACTCCGAAATTCTCCTCCTACGAGCAGTACTTC. It yields the protein CTSSQDRTPKFSSYEQYF.

The rearrangement links TRBV30 to TRBJ2-2, with 7 nucleotides matching TRBD1. The CDR3 covers 13 residues. V was pared by 2 bases and J by 6 bases, with 3 bases of the junction left unmatched. Germline-derived CDR1 and CDR2 are GTSNPN and SVGIG (reference sequence). The DNA for the CDR3 is TGTGCCTGGAGTCCGGACAGGCCCGGGGAGCTGTTTTTT. Translating gives CAWSPDRPGELFF.

For this clone: Additional DNA sequences in this sample encode the identical CDR3. V gene TRBV10-3 combines with J gene TRBJ2-5; the D is unclear. CDR3 length: 13 residues. In germline, CDR1 is ENHRY, CDR2 SYGVKD. With 0 bases removed from V and 4 bases from J, the gap between germline ends came to 6 bases. In DNA, the CDR3 is TGTGCCATCAGTGAGTCGGCGGTAGAGACCCAGTACTTC. As protein: CAISESAVETQYF.